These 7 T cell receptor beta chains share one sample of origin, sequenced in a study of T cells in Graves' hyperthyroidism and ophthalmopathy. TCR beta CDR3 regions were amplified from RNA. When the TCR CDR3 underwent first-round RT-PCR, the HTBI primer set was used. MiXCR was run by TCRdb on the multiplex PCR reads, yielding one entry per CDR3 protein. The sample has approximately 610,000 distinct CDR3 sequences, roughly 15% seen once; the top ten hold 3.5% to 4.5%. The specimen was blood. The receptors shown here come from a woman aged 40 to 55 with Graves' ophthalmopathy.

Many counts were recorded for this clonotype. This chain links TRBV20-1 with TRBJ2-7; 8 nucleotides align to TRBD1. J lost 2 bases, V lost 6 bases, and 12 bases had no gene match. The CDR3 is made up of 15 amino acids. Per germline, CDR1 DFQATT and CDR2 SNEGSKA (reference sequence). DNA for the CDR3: TGCAGTGCCGCCGGGACAGGACCTTTCGCCTACGAGCAGTACTTC. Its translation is CSAAGTGPFAYEQYF.

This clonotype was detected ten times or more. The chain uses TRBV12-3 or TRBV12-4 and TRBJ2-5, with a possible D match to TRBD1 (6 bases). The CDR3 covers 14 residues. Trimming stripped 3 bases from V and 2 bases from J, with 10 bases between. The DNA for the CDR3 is TGTGCCAGCAGTTTCGTCGACAGGCAAGAGACCCAGTACTTC. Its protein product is CASSFVDRQETQYF.

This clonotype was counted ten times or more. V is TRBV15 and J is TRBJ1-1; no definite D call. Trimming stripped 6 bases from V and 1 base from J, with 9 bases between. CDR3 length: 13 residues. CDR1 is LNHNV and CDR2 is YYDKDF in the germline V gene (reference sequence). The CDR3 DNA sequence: TGTGCCACCAGGGACGGGGAGAACACTGAAGCTTTCTTT. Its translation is CATRDGENTEAFF.

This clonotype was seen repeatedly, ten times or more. The CDR3 sequence is CASTKTPGGDETQYF. The DNA for the CDR3 is TGTGCCAGCACCAAAACCCCAGGGGGCGACGAGACCCAGTACTTC. The chain recombines TRBV28 with TRBJ2-5, with 8 bases aligning to TRBD1. Germline V CDR1 and CDR2: MDHEN, SYDVKM. This CDR3 region has 15 residues. V shed 7 bases and J 5 bases; nucleotides not matched to a gene: 12.

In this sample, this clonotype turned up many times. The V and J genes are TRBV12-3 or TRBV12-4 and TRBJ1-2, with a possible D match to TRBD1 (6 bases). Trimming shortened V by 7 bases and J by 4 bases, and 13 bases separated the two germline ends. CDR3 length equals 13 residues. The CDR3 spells CASTPGHSYGYTF. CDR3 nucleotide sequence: TGTGCCAGCACTCCGGGACACTCCTATGGCTACACCTTC.

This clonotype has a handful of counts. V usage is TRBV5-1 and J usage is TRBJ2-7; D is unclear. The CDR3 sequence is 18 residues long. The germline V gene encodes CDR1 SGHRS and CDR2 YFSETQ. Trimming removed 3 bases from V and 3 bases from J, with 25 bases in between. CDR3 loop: CASSSPRPEDKVSYEQYF. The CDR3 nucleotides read TGCGCCAGCAGCTCGCCCCGCCCTGAAGACAAGGTCAGCTACGAGCAGTACTTC.

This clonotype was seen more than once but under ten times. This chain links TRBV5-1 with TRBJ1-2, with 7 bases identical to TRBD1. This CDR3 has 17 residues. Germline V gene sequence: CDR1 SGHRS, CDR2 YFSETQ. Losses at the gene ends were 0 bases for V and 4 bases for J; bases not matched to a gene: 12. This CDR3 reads CASSLDYTGATLYGYTF. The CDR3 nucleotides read TGCGCCAGCAGCTTGGATTATACAGGGGCCACGCTCTATGGCTACACCTTC.